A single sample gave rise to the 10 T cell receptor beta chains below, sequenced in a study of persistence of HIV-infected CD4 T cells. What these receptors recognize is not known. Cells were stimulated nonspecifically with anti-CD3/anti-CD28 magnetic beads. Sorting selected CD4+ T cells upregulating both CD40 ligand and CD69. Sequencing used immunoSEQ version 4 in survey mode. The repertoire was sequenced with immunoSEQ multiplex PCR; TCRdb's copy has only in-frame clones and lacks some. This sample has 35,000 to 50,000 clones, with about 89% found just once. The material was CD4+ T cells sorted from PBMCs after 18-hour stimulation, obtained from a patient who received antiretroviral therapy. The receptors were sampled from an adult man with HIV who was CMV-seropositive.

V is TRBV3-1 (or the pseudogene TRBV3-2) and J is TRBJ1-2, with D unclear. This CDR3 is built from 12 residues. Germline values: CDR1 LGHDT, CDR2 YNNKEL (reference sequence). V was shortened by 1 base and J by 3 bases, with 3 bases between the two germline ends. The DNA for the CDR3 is TGTGCCAGCAGCCAAGGTCACTATGGCTACACCTTC. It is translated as CASSQGHYGYTF.

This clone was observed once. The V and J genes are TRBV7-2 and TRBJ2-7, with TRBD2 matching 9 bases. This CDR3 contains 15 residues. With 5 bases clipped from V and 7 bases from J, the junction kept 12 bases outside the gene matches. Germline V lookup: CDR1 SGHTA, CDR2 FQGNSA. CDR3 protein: CASSPRRGGLWEQYF. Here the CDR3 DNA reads TGTGCCAGCAGCCCACGGCGGGGGGGGCTCTGGGAGCAGTACTTC.

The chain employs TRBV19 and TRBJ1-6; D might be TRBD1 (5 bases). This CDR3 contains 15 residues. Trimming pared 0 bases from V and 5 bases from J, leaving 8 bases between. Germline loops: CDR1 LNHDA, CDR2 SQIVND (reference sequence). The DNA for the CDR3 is TGTGCCAGTAGTATAGACAGGGCGAATAATTCACCCCTCCACTTT. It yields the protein CASSIDRANNSPLHF. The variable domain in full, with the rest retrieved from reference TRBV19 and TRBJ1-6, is DGGITQSPKYLFRKEGQNVTLSCEQNLNHDAMYWYRQDPGQGLRLIYYSQIVNDFQKGDIAEGYSVSREKKESFPLTVTSAQKNPTAFYLCASSIDRANNSPLHFGNGTRLTVT.

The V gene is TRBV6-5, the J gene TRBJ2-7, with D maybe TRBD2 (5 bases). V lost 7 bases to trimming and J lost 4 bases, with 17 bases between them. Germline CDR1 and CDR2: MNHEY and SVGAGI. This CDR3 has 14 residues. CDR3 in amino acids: CASTQAVNQYEQYF. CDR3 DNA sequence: TGTGCCAGCACCCAAGCGGTTAATCAGTACGAGCAGTACTTC.

In DNA form, the CDR3 reads TGTGCCAGCAGCCTAGACGGGGAGGAGGCCACTGAAGCTTTCTTT. This sequence encodes CASSLDGEEATEAFF. This sequence joins TRBV6-7 and TRBJ1-1; unclear D gene. TRBV6-7 belongs to the ORF category, with a function that is uncertain. V was pared by 6 bases and J by 4 bases, with 18 bases between. The CDR3 sequence is 15 residues long.

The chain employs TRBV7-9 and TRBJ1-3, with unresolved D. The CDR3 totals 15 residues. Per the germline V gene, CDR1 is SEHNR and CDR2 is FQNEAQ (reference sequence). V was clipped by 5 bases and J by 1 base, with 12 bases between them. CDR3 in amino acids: CASSAFGVSGNTIYF. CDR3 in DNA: TGTGCCAGCAGCGCCTTTGGGGTTTCTGGAAACACCATATATTTT.

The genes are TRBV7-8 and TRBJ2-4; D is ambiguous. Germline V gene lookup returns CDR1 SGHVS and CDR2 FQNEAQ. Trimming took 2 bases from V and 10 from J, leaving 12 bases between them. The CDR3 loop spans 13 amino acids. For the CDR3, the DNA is TGTGCCAGCAGCTTAAGGGTCCTTGCTATTCAGTACTTC. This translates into CASSLRVLAIQYF.

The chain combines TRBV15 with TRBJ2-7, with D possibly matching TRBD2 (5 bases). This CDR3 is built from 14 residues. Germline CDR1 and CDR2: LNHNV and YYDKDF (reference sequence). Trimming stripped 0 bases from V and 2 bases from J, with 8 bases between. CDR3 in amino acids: CATSRERGTYEQYF. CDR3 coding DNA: TGTGCCACCAGCAGAGAACGGGGTACCTACGAGCAGTACTTC.

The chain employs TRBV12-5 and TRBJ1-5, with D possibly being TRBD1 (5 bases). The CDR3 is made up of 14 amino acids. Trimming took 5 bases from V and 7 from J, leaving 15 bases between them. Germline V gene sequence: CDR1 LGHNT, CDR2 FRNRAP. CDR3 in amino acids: CASGPQGGAQPQHF. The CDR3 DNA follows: TGTGCTAGTGGTCCCCAGGGAGGGGCCCAGCCCCAGCATTTT.

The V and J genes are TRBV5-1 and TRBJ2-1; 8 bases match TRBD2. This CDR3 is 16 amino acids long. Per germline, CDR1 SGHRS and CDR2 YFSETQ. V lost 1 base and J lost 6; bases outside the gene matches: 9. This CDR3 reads CASSLTAGEIGNEQFF. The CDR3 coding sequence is TGCGCCAGCAGCTTGACAGCGGGGGAGATTGGCAATGAGCAGTTCTTC.